The 31 T cell receptor beta chains below come from one sample, sequenced in a study of T-cell reconstitution after alpha-beta-depleted transplantation in children. Preparation of the TCRbeta library involved a method that used unique molecular identifiers. TCRdb reprocessed the PCR reads with MiXCR, giving one entry per CDR3 protein. The sample lists 500,000 or so distinct CDR3 sequences, about an eighth occurring once. This sample comprised PBMCs, mostly from graft donor cells, obtained 180 days after TCRalphabeta/CD19-depleted stem cell transplant. These TCRs come from a female patient between 2 and 15 years old who had a stem cell transplant for aplastic anemia, so the T cells may come from the graft donor.

This clonotype was detected a few times. The chain uses TRBV4-2 and TRBJ1-5; D not resolved. There are 16 residues in the CDR3. V lost 0 bases and J 6 bases, leaving 15 bases between the germline ends. Germline lookup yields CDR1 LGHNA and CDR2 YNFKEQ. This CDR3 reads CASSQDPLLFVQPQHF. CDR3 DNA: TGTGCCAGCAGCCAAGATCCCCTGCTTTTTGTTCAGCCCCAGCATTTT.

The table lists this clonotype with a few counts. The chain employs TRBV5-1 and TRBJ2-2; the match to TRBD2 covers 9 bases. The CDR3 spans 16 residues. Germline CDR1 reads SGHRS; CDR2 reads YFSETQ. V was pared by 1 base and J by 6 bases, with 7 bases of the junction left unmatched. The CDR3 loop is CASSLRGSGSAGELFF. Written as DNA, the CDR3 is TGCGCCAGCAGCTTGAGAGGTAGCGGGAGTGCCGGGGAGCTGTTTTTT.

This clonotype was recorded at least ten times. The chain is built from TRBV12-3 or TRBV12-4 and TRBJ1-2, with D perhaps TRBD1 (5 bases). The CDR3 is made up of 14 amino acids. V lost 5 bases to trimming and J lost 4 bases, with 14 bases between them. CDR3 in amino acids: CASSPVDSSYGYTF. The DNA of the CDR3 is TGTGCCAGCAGTCCCGTCGACAGCTCCTATGGCTACACCTTC.

The rearrangement uses TRBV6-2 or TRBV6-3 and TRBJ2-1, with D possibly being TRBD1 (5 bases). CDR3 length: 15 residues. Per germline, CDR1 MNHEY and CDR2 SVGEGT. V was cut by 6 bases and J by 9 bases, with 21 bases left in between. The CDR3 reads CASSGTALRRGEQFF. DNA of the CDR3: TGTGCCAGCAGCGGCACCGCCCTACGTAGGGGTGAGCAGTTCTTC.

This clonotype has more than one count but fewer than ten. This chain connects TRBV14 to TRBJ1-4; D is perhaps TRBD1 (5 bases). V lost 1 base and J lost 3, with 15 bases in between. Germline CDR1 is SGHDN and CDR2 is FVKESK. This CDR3 has 17 amino acids. The CDR3 is CASSQGSGGNPNEKLFF. CDR3 nucleotides: TGTGCCAGCAGCCAAGGTTCCGGGGGGAACCCTAATGAAAAACTGTTTTTT.

In its sample, this clonotype was seen a few times. The chain joins TRBV20-1 to TRBJ1-2; 7 nucleotides align to TRBD1. The ends lost 2 bases at V and 3 bases at J; junction bases unmatched: 15. CDR1 is DFQATT and CDR2 is SNEGSKA in the germline V gene (reference sequence). The CDR3 spans 17 residues. This CDR3 reads CSARYRLTGAGDYGYTF. The CDR3 coding sequence is TGCAGTGCTAGATACAGGTTAACAGGGGCAGGCGACTATGGCTACACCTTC.

V is TRBV6-1 and J is TRBJ2-3; the D gene is possibly TRBD2 (6 bases). The germline V and J ends were trimmed by 6 bases and 5 bases, with 21 bases remaining between them. Germline values: CDR1 MNHNS, CDR2 SASEGT. This CDR3 comprises 16 residues. The chain's CDR3 is CASRALLALGLDTQYF. DNA of the CDR3: TGTGCCAGCAGAGCTCTCCTAGCGCTAGGATTAGATACGCAGTATTTT.

This clonotype was found a few times. The genes are TRBV5-1 and TRBJ2-7; perhaps TRBD1 as D (6 bases). CDR3 length: 13 amino acids. The germline gives CDR1 SGHRS, CDR2 YFSETQ. Trimming stripped 0 bases from V and 6 bases from J, with 10 bases between. CDR3: CASSLDTGPEQYF. CDR3 DNA sequence: TGCGCCAGCAGCTTGGACACAGGGCCCGAGCAGTACTTC.

The chain recombines TRBV28 with TRBJ2-1; 7 bases map to TRBD2. This CDR3 comprises 15 residues. J lost 10 bases, V lost 6 bases, and 15 bases had no gene match. Germline V gives CDR1 MDHEN, CDR2 SYDVKM. The CDR3 loop reads CASRPSGRVWGEQFF. DNA of the CDR3: TGTGCCAGCAGACCTAGCGGTAGGGTGTGGGGAGAGCAGTTCTTC.

This clonotype has only a few counts. The chain has TRBV28 and TRBJ2-7, with TRBD1 identical over 7 bases. This CDR3 spans 14 amino acids. Germline lookup yields CDR1 MDHEN and CDR2 SYDVKM. The ends lost 3 bases at V and 3 bases at J; junction bases unmatched: 5. As DNA, the CDR3 is TGTGCCAGCAGTTTGAGTGACAGGGTCTACGAGCAGTACTTC. Protein sequence: CASSLSDRVYEQYF. Filled out from reference TRBV28 and TRBJ2-7, the complete variable domain reads DVKVTQSSRYLVKRTGEKVFLECVQDMDHENMFWYRQDPGLGLRLIYFSYDVKMKEKGDIPEGYSVSREKKERFSLILESASTNQTSMYLCASSLSDRVYEQYFGPGTRLTVT.

This clonotype was observed many times. The gene calls are TRBV15 and TRBJ2-7; a weak D match, TRBD2 (6 bases). The CDR3 loop spans 13 amino acids. Trimming removed 0 bases from V and 10 bases from J, with 13 bases in between. In germline, CDR1 is LNHNV, CDR2 YYDKDF (reference sequence). The CDR3 protein is CATSRDGGRSQYF. For the CDR3, the DNA is TGTGCCACCAGCAGAGATGGTGGGAGGAGTCAGTACTTC. The full variable domain, completed using reference TRBV15 and TRBJ2-7, is DAMVIQNPRYQVTQFGKPVTLSCSQTLNHNVMYWYQQKSSQAPKLLFHYYDKDFNNEADTPDNFQSRRPNTSFCFLDIRSPGLGDTAMYLCATSRDGGRSQYFGPGTRLTVT.

In this sample, this clonotype turned up a few times. The chain couples TRBV10-3 to TRBJ1-5; no clear D gene. CDR1 ENHRY and CDR2 SYGVKD come from the germline V gene. With 6 bases removed from V and 5 bases from J, the gap between germline ends came to 11 bases. The CDR3 length is 13 residues. DNA of the CDR3: TGTGCCATCAGCCAGACGGTTGATCAGCCCCAGCATTTT. This sequence encodes CAISQTVDQPQHF.

This chain joins TRBV12-3 or TRBV12-4 and TRBJ1-3, with 7 bases aligning to TRBD1. The CDR3 has 14 residues. V shed 6 bases, J shed 8 bases, and the junction held 10 bases outside the gene matches. CDR3 in DNA: TGTGCCAGCAGCTCCGGACAGGTGGTTTACACCATATATTTT. Translation gives CASSSGQVVYTIYF.

V usage is TRBV5-1 and J usage is TRBJ1-3; the D gene is possibly TRBD1 (5 bases). Germline V gene data show CDR1 as SGHRS and CDR2 as YFSETQ. This CDR3 is 16 amino acids long. Trimming pared 1 base from V and 0 bases from J, leaving 11 bases between. CDR3 amino acids: CASSLRSQGSGNTIYF. The DNA of the CDR3 is TGCGCCAGCAGCTTGAGGTCGCAGGGCTCTGGAAACACCATATATTTT.

CDR3 sequence (DNA): TGTGCCTTCAACACGGAACGACATAAAGAGCACCCACACAATGAGCAGTTCTTC. Encoded protein: CAFNTERHKEHPHNEQFF. The chain is built from TRBV12-3 or TRBV12-4 and TRBJ2-1; the D is unclear. The CDR3 spans 18 residues. V dropped 11 bases and J dropped 5 bases, with 31 bases sitting between them.

On this clonotype itself: A much larger clone is a single base away; this may be a read error. This chain connects TRBV11-2 to TRBJ1-5; the D is unclear. Germline V gene lookup returns CDR1 SGHAT and CDR2 FQNNGV. The CDR3 totals 13 residues. CDR3 nucleotides: TGTGCCACCAGCTTAGGTCGGGATCAGCCCCAGCATTTT. Its protein product is CATSLGRDQPQHF.

This clonotype occurred many times. This chain joins TRBV12-3 or TRBV12-4 and TRBJ1-1; D gene uncertain. V lost 5 bases and J 1 base, leaving 17 bases between the germline ends. The CDR3 is 16 amino acids. The CDR3 sequence: CASSAYPSRRNTEAFF. Written as DNA, the CDR3 is TGTGCCAGCAGTGCGTACCCCTCGAGGAGGAACACTGAAGCTTTCTTT.

The chain couples TRBV23-1 to TRBJ2-1; weak D call: TRBD1 (5 bases). TRBV23-1 is filed as an ORF, its function uncertain. The CDR3 contains 18 residues. V lost 4 bases, J lost 6 bases, and 25 bases lay in between. CDR3 coding DNA: TGCGCCAGCAGTCGGGGAAGGTCAGGGAACGGTGCAGGCAATGAGCAGTTCTTC. Residues: CASSRGRSGNGAGNEQFF.

This clonotype was counted at least ten times. V usage is TRBV4-3 and J usage is TRBJ2-1, with 8 nucleotides matching TRBD2. The germline V gene encodes CDR1 LGHNA and CDR2 YSLEER. CDR3 size: 18 residues. Losses at the gene ends were 4 bases for V and 3 bases for J; bases not matched to a gene: 14. CDR3 sequence (DNA): TGCGCCAGCAGCCCCTCTCTGGTAGCGGGACTATTCTACAATGAGCAGTTCTTC. This translates into CASSPSLVAGLFYNEQFF.

This clonotype was observed many times. The genes are TRBV13 and TRBJ2-2; a weak D match, TRBD2 (6 bases). Germline lookup yields CDR1 PRHDT and CDR2 FYEKMQ (reference sequence). With 8 bases removed from V and 4 bases from J, the gap between germline ends came to 11 bases. The CDR3 covers 13 residues. The CDR3 region is CASGERATGELFF. The CDR3 DNA follows: TGTGCCAGCGGGGAGCGGGCCACCGGGGAGCTGTTTTTT.

The chain has TRBV7-9 and TRBJ2-5; 7 bases align to TRBD1. Trimming removed 5 bases from V and 5 bases from J; junction bases left unmatched: 11. In germline, CDR1 is SEHNR, CDR2 FQNEAQ (reference sequence). The CDR3 has 15 amino acids. This CDR3 is CASSPTTGESETQYF. CDR3 bases: TGTGCCAGCAGCCCCACCACAGGGGAAAGCGAGACCCAGTACTTC. The full variable domain, in which reference TRBV7-9 and TRBJ2-5 provide the parts outside the CDR3, is DTGVSQNPRHKITKRGQNVTFRCDPISEHNRLYWYRQTLGQGPEFLTYFQNEAQLEKSRLLSDRFSAERPKGSFSTLEIQRTEQGDSAMYLCASSPTTGESETQYFGPGTRLLVL.

The genes are TRBV20-1 and TRBJ2-2; D might be TRBD2 (6 bases). This CDR3 contains 17 residues. Germline values: CDR1 DFQATT, CDR2 SNEGSKA (reference sequence). Trimming stripped 3 bases from V and 0 bases from J, with 17 bases between. CDR3 residues: CSARGGRSAANTGELFF. DNA of the CDR3: TGCAGTGCTAGGGGAGGACGGAGCGCCGCGAACACCGGGGAGCTGTTTTTT.

Worth noting for this clonotype: This may arise from a read error, as a much more abundant clone is one base away. The chain uses TRBV20-1 and TRBJ2-3; perhaps TRBD2 as D (6 bases). Germline lookup yields CDR1 DFQATT and CDR2 SNEGSKA (reference sequence). This CDR3 has 14 amino acids. DNA of the CDR3: TGCAGTCCTAGAGATCTGAGGAGGGTAGATACGCAGTATTTT. Its translation is CSPRDLRRVDTQYF.

V usage is TRBV18 and J usage is TRBJ2-7, with a weak D call TRBD1 (6 bases). Trimming shortened V by 6 bases and J by 9 bases, and 30 bases separated the two germline ends. The length of the CDR3 is 17 residues. Germline V gene lookup returns CDR1 KGHSH and CDR2 LQKENI. The CDR3 nucleotides read TGTGCCAGCTCCCAAACCAGGGGCGCCTCAACCGTCACTCCGCAGTACGTC. Its translation: CASSQTRGASTVTPQYV.

This clonotype was seen repeatedly, ten times or more. The J gene is TRBJ2-6, the V gene TRBV20-1, with no clear D. Trimming left V 0 bases short and J 0 bases short, with 6 bases between. Per germline, CDR1 DFQATT and CDR2 SNEGSKA (reference sequence). The CDR3 totals 15 residues. The CDR3 DNA reads as TGCAGTGCTAGAGATTTGTTCTCTGGGGCCAACGTCCTGACTTTC. Amino acid sequence: CSARDLFSGANVLTF.

The rearrangement uses TRBV11-2 and TRBJ2-3, with 8 bases identical to TRBD1. The length of the CDR3 is 14 residues. Looked up from germline, CDR1 is SGHAT and CDR2 is FQNNGV. The J segment lost 4 bases and the V segment lost 1 base, leaving 1 base of the junction unmatched. The CDR3 DNA sequence: TGTGCCAGCAGCTTAGCGACAGGGGCAGATACGCAGTATTTT. Its protein is CASSLATGADTQYF.

V is TRBV20-1 and J is TRBJ2-5, with 7 positions matching TRBD2. CDR3 length equals 12 residues. V was pared by 2 bases and J by 5 bases, with 2 bases of the junction left unmatched. Germline V lookup: CDR1 DFQATT, CDR2 SNEGSKA (reference sequence). In DNA form, the CDR3 reads TGCAGTGCTAGATCCGGGAGGGAGACCCAGTACTTC. The encoded protein is CSARSGRETQYF.

The rearrangement joins TRBV9 to TRBJ1-5; D uncertain. There are 13 residues in the CDR3. V was cut by 2 bases and J by 9 bases, with 12 bases left in between. In germline, CDR1 is SGDLS, CDR2 YYNGEE. The CDR3 loop is CASSVKDFSPQHF. The DNA of the CDR3 is TGTGCCAGCAGCGTCAAGGACTTCTCGCCCCAGCATTTT.

This clonotype was counted at least ten times. The V gene is TRBV20-1, the J gene TRBJ1-2, with TRBD1 identical over 10 bases. CDR3 length equals 16 residues. Germline trimming cut 3 bases from V and 3 bases from J; bases unmatched to any gene: 10. CDR1 and CDR2 from the germline V gene are DFQATT and SNEGSKA (reference sequence). The CDR3: CSARVGQGRIYYGYTF. The CDR3 DNA reads as TGCAGTGCTAGGGTGGGACAGGGGCGAATCTACTATGGCTACACCTTC.

The chain couples TRBV12-3 or TRBV12-4 to TRBJ2-6; D is undetermined. Trimming left V 1 base short and J 0 bases short, with 7 bases between. CDR3 length: 16 amino acids. CDR3 DNA sequence: TGTGCCAGCAGTTTAGGGACGTACTCTGGGGCCAACGTCCTGACTTTC. It is translated as CASSLGTYSGANVLTF.

Many counts were recorded for this clonotype. The chain carries TRBV12-3 or TRBV12-4 and TRBJ2-5, with a weak D call TRBD2 (5 bases). The CDR3 spans 14 residues. Trimming shortened V by 3 bases and J by 5 bases, and 13 bases separated the two germline ends. CDR3 in amino acids: CASSFPGNWETQYF. CDR3 DNA: TGTGCCAGCAGTTTCCCGGGGAATTGGGAGACCCAGTACTTC.